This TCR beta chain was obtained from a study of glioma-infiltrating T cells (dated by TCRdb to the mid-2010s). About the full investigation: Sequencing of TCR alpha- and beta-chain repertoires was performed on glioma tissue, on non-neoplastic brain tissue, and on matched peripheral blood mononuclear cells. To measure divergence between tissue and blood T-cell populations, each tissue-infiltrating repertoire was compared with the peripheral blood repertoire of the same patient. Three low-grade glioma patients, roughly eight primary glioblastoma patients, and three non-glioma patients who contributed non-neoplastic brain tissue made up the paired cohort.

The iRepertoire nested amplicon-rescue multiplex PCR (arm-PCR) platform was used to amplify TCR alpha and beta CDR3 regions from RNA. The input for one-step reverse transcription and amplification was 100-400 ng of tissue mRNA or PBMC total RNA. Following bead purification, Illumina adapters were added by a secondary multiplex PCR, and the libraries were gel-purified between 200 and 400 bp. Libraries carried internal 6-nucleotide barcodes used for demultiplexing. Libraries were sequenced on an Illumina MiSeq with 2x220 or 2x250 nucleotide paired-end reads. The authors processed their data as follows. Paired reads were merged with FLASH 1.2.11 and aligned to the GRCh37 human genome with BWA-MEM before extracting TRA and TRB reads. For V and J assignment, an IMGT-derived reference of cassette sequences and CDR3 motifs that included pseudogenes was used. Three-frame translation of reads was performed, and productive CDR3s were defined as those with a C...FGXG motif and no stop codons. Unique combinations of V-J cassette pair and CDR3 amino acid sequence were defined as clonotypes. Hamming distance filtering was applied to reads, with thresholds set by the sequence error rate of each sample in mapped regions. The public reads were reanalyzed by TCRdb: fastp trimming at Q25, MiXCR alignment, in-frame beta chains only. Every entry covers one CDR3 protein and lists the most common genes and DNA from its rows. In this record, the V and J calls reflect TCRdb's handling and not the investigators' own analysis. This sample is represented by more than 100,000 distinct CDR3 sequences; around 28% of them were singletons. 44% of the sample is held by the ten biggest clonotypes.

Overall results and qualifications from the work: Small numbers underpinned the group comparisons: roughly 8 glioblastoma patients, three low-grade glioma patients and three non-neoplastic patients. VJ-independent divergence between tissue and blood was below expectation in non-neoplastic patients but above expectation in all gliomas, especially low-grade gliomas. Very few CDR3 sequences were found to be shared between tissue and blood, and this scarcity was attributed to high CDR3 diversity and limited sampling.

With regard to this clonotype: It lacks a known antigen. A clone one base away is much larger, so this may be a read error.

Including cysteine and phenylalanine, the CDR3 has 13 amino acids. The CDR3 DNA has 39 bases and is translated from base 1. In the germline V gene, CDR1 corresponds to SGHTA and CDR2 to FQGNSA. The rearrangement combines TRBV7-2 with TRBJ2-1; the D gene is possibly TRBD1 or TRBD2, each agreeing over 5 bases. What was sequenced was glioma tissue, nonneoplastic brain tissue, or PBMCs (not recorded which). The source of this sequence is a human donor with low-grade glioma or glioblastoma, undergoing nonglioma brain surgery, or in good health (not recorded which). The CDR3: CASSLGVRNEKFF. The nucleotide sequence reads TGTGCCAGCAGCTTGGGGGTCCGCAATGAGAAGTTCTTC.